The entry below gives a single T cell receptor (beta chain) sequence along with its context. Its antigen remains unknown. This record comes from a study of T cell responses to AZD1222 COVID-19 vaccine. Data came from immunoSEQ multiplex PCR; TCRdb stores just in-frame clones and leaves some out. Of under 100,000 clones listed, approximately 90% were seen once; the top ten hold 5.3%. Study-level points and caveats: Unmutated regions of variants are reportedly targeted by nearly half of spike-specific TCRs. In all cases, repertoires were sampled only after the peak T cell response. Baseline seropositivity occurred in only six AZD1222 recipients.

Per the germline V gene, CDR1 is SGHRS and CDR2 is YFSETQ. Trimming shortened V by 7 bases and J by 5 bases, and 11 bases separated the two germline ends. The CDR3 consists of 12 residues. Pooled together were second doses at about 4 or about 12 weeks. This receptor was identified in an adult who received the AZD1222 COVID-19 vaccine. This chain links TRBV5-1 with TRBJ2-3; TRBD2 might be the D (5 bases). The sample here was peripheral blood, taken 28 days after the second AZD1222 dose. The CDR3 nucleotides read TGCGCCAGCCGAGAGGGCAGAGATACGCAGTATTTT. Amino acids: CASREGRDTQYF.